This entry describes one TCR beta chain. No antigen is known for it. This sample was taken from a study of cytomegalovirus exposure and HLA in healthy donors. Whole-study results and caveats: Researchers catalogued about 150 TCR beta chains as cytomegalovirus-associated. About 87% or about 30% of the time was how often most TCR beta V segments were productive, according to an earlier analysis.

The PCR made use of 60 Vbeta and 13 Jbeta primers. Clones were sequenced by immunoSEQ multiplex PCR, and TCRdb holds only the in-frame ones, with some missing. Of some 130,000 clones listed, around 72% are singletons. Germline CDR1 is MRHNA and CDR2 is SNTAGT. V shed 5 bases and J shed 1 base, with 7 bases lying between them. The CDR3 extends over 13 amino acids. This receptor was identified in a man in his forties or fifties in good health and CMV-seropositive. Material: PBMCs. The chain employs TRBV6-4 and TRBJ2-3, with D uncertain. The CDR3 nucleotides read TGTGCCAGCAGTTCGGGTCGCACAGATACGCAGTATTTT. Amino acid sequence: CASSSGRTDTQYF.